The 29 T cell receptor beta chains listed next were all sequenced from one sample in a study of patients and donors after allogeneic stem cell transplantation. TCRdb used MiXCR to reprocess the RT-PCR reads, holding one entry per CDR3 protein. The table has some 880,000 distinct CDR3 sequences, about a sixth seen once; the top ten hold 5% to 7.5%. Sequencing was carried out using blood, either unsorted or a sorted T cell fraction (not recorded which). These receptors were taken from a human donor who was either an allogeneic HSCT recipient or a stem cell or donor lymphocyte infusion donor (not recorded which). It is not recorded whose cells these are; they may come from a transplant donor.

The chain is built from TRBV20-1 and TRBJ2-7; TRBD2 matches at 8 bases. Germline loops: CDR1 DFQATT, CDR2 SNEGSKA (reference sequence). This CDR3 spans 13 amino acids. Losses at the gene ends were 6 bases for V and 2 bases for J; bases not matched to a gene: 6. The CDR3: CSARGGPAYEQYF. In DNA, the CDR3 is TGCAGTGCCCGGGGGGGTCCTGCCTACGAGCAGTACTTC.

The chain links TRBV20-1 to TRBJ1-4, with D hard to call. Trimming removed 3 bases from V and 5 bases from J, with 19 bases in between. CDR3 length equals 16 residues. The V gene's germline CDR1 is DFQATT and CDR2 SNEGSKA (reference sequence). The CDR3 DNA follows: TGCAGTGCTAGCGTTGGGTGGTCAGGCTTAAATGAAAAACTGTTTTTT. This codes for CSASVGWSGLNEKLFF.

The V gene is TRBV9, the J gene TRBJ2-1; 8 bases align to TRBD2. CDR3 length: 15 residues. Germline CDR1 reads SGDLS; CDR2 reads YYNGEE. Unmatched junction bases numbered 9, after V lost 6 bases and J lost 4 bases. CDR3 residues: CASNARGAPYNEQFF. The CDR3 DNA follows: TGTGCCAGCAACGCGCGGGGGGCGCCTTACAATGAGCAGTTCTTC.

The CDR3 reads CATSRDKRVGELFF. In nucleotides, the CDR3 is TGTGCCACCAGCAGAGATAAGAGAGTCGGGGAGCTGTTTTTT. This chain links TRBV15 with TRBJ2-2, with D unresolved. The CDR3 runs to 14 residues. CDR1 and CDR2 (germline): LNHNV, YYDKDF (reference sequence). V was shortened by 0 bases and J by 7 bases, with 9 bases between the two germline ends.

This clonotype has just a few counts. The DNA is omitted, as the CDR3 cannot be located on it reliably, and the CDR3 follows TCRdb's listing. The CDR3 is CASSFGAGTGGNEQFF. The gene calls are TRBV12-3 or TRBV12-4 and TRBJ2-1; the table assigns TRBD1, which was not confirmed against the DNA. The CDR3 length is 16 residues, termini included.

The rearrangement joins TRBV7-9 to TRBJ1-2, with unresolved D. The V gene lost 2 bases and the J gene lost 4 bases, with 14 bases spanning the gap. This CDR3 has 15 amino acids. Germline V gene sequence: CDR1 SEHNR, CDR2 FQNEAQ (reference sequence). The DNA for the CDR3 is TGTGCCAGCAGCTTATCATCCGGAGTGGTCTATGGCTACACCTTC. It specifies CASSLSSGVVYGYTF.

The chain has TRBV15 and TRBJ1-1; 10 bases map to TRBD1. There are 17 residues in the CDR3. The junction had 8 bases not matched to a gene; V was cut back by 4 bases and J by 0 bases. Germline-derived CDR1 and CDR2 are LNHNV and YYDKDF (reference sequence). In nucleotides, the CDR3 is TGTGCCACCAGCACCATTGACAGGGGGCTCATGAACACTGAAGCTTTCTTT. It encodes CATSTIDRGLMNTEAFF.

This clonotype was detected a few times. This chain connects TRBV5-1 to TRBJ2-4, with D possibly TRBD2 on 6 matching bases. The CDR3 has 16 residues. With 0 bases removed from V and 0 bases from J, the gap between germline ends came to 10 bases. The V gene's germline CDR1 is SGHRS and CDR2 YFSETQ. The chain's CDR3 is CASSLAPGVAKNIQYF. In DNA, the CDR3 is TGCGCCAGCAGCTTGGCCCCGGGAGTAGCCAAAAACATTCAGTACTTC. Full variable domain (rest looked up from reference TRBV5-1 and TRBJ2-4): KAGVTQTPRYLIKTRGQQVTLSCSPISGHRSVSWYQQTPGQGLQFLFEYFSETQRNKGNFPGRFSGRQFSNSRSEMNVSTLELGDSALYLCASSLAPGVAKNIQYFGAGTRLSVL.

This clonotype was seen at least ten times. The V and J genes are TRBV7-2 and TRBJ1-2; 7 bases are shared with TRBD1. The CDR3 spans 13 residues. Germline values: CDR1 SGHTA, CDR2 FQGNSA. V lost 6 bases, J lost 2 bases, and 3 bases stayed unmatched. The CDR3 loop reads CASSATGNYGYTF. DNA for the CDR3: TGTGCCAGCAGTGCGACAGGGAACTATGGCTACACCTTC.

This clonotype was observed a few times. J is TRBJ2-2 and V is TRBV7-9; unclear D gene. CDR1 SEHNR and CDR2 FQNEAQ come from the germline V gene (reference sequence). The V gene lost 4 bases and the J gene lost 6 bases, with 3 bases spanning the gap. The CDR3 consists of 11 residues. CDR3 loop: CASSWPGELFF. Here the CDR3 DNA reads TGTGCCAGCAGCTGGCCCGGGGAGCTGTTTTTT.

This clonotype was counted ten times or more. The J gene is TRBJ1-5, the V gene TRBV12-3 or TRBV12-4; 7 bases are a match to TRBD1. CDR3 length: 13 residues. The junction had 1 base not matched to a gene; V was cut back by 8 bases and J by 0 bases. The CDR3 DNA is TGTGCCAGCCAGGGGGGTAGCAATCAGCCCCAGCATTTT. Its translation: CASQGGSNQPQHF.

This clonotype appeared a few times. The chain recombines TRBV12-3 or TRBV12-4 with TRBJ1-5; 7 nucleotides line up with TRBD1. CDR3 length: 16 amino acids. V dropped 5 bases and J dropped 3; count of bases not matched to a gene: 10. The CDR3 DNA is TGTGCCAGCAGTGATCACAGGGGCTTACCCAATCAGCCCCAGCATTTT. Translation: CASSDHRGLPNQPQHF.

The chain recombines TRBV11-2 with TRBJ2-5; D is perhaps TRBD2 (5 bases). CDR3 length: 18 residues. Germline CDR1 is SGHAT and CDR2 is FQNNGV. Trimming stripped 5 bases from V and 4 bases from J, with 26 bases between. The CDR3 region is CASSNFNLGADEGETQYF. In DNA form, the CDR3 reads TGTGCCAGCAGCAATTTCAATTTGGGAGCCGATGAGGGAGAGACCCAGTACTTC.

CDR3 in DNA: TGTGCCACCAGTGACCCTCCTAGTGGCATTCAGTACTTC. Translated: CATSDPPSGIQYF. This rearrangement joins TRBV24-1 to TRBJ2-4; D gene uncertain. Trimming shortened V by 4 bases and J by 9 bases, and 12 bases separated the two germline ends. Germline assignment: CDR1 KGHDR and CDR2 SFDVKD. There are 13 residues in the CDR3.

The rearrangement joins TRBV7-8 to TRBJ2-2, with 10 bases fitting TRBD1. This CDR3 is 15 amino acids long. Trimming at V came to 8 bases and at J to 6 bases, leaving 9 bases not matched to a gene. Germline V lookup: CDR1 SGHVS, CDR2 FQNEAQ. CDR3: CASRPFDRGPGELFF. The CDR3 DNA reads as TGTGCCAGCCGCCCATTCGACAGGGGGCCCGGGGAGCTGTTTTTT. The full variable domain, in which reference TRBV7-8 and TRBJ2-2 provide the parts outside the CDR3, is GAGVSQSPRYKVAKRGQDVALRCDPISGHVSLFWYQQALGQGPEFLTYFQNEAQLDKSGLPSDRFFAERPEGSVSTLKIQRTQQEDSAVYLCASRPFDRGPGELFFGEGSRLTVL.

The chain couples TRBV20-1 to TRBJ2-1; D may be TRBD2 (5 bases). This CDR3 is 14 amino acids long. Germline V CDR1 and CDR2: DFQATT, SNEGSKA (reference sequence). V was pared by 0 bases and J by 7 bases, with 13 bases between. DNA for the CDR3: TGCAGTGCTAGAGATTGGACTCCGGGAAATGAGCAGTTCTTC. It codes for CSARDWTPGNEQFF.

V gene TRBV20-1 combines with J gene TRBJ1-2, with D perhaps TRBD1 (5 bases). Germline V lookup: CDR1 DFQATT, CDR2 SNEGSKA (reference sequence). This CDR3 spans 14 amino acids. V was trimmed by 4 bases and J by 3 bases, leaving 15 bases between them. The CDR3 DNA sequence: TGCAGTGCTAAGGGACCGTTGGGGGACTATGGCTACACCTTC. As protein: CSAKGPLGDYGYTF.

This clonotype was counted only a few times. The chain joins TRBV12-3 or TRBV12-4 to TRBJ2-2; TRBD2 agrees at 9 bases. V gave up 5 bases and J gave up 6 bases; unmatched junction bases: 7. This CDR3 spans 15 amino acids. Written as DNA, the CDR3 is TGTGCCAGCAGTGGAGGCGGGGGGGCCCCCGGGGAGCTGTTTTTT. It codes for CASSGGGGAPGELFF.

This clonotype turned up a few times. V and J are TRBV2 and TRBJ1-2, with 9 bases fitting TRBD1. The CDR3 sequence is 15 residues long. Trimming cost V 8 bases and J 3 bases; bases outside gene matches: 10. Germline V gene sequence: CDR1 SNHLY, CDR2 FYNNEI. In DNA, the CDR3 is TGTGCCAGCTTCACTGGACAGGGGATGCACTATGGCTACACCTTC. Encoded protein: CASFTGQGMHYGYTF.

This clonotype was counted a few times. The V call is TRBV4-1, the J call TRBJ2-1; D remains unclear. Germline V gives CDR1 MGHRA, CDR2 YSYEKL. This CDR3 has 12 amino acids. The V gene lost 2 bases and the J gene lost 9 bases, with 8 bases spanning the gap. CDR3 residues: CASSQTVGEQFF. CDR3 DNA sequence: TGCGCCAGCAGCCAAACAGTAGGTGAGCAGTTCTTC.

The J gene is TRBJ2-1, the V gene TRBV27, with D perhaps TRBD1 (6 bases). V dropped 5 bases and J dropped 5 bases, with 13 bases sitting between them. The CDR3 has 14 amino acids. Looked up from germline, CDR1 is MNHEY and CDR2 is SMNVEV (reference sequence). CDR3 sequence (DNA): TGTGCCAGCAGTCCTCGACAGGTAAACAATGAGCAGTTCTTC. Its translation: CASSPRQVNNEQFF.

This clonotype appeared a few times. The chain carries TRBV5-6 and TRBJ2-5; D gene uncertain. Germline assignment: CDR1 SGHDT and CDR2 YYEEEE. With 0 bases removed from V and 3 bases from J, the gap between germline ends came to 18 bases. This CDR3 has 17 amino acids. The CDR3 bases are TGTGCCAGCAGCTTGGGTCAGTGGCCCCTTACTGAAGAGACCCAGTACTTC. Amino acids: CASSLGQWPLTEETQYF.

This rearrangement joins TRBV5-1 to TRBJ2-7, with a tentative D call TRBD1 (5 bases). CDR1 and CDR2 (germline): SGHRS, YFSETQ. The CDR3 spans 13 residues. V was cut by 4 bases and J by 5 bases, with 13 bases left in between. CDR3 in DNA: TGCGCCAGCAGCACCCAGGGTCTAGACGAGCAGTACTTC. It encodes CASSTQGLDEQYF.

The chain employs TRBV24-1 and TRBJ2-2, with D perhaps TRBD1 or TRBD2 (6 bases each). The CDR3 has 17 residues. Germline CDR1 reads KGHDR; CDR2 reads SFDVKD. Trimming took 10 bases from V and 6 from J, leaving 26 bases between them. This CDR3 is CATQSLGRGGGSGELFF. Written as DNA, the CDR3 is TGTGCCACTCAAAGTCTAGGAAGAGGGGGAGGATCCGGGGAGCTGTTTTTT.

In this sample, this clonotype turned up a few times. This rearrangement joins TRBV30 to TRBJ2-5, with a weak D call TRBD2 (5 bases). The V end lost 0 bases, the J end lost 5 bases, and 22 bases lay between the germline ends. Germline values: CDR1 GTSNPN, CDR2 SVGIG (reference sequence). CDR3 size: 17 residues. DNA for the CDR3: TGTGCCTGGAGTGTACTAGGAATCTCTCTGGTCGGGGAGACCCAGTACTTC. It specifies CAWSVLGISLVGETQYF.

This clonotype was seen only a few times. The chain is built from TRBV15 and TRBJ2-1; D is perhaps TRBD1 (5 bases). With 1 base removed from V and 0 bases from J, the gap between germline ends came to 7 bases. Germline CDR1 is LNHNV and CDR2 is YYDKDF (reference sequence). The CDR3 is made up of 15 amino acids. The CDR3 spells CATSRGQSSYNEQFF. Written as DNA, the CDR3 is TGTGCCACCAGCAGAGGACAGAGCTCCTACAATGAGCAGTTCTTC.

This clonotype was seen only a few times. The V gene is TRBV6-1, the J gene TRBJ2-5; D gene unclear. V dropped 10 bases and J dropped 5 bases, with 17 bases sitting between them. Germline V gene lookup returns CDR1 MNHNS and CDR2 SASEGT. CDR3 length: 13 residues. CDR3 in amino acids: CATKTPGAETQYF. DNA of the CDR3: TGTGCCACCAAGACTCCAGGAGCTGAGACCCAGTACTTC.

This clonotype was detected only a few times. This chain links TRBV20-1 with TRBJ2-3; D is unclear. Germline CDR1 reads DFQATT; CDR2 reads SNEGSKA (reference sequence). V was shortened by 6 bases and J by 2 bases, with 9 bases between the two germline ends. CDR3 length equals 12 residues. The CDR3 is CSAPTTTDTQYF. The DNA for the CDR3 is TGCAGTGCCCCCACCACCACAGATACGCAGTATTTT.

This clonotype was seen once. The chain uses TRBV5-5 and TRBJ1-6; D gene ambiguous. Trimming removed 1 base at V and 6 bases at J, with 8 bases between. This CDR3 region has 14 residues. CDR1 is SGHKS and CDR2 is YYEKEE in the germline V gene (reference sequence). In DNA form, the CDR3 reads TGTGCCAGCAGCTTGAAACAGATTAATTCACCCCTCCACTTT. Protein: CASSLKQINSPLHF.